The rows below give T cell receptor beta chains drawn from one sample of a study of neurological immune-mediated disorders. TCRdb passed the 5' RACE reads through MiXCR, listing each CDR3 protein once. In the table there are around 79,000 distinct CDR3 sequences, roughly 15% of which are singletons. The specimen was PBMCs. These receptors came from a woman in her forties or fifties in good health. CDR3s include the opening cysteine and the closing phenylalanine or tryptophan. D genes are given only for firm matches. Clone size is stated in some rows and not others, as once, few, many or a class when expanded.

v_call	clone_size	d_call	j_call	cdr3_aa	cdr3_nt
TRBV7-2	many	.	TRBJ2-7	CASSFNGYEQYF	TGTGCCAGCAGCTTTAACGGTTACGAGCAGTACTTC
TRBV28	many	.	TRBJ1-3	CASRQMAGQASGNTIYF	TGTGCCAGCAGGCAAATGGCGGGCCAGGCCTCTGGAAACACCATATATTTT
TRBV18	.	TRBD2	TRBJ2-1	CASSPSAGGPHEQFF	TGTGCCAGCTCACCTTCCGCGGGGGGGCCCCATGAGCAGTTCTTC
TRBV5-1	many	.	TRBJ2-3	CASSSATGVSFTDTQYF	TGCGCCAGCAGCTCAGCGACGGGGGTTTCTTTCACAGATACGCAGTATTTT
TRBV7-2	many	.	TRBJ2-2	CASSTGAWTGELFF	TGTGCCAGCAGCACGGGGGCATGGACCGGGGAGCTGTTTTTT
TRBV20-1	many	TRBD2	TRBJ2-5	CSASVRGGETQYF	TGCAGTGCTAGTGTGCGGGGGGGGGAGACCCAGTACTTC
TRBV5-1	many	TRBD1	TRBJ2-1	CASSASGQGFNEQFF	TGCGCCAGCAGCGCCTCGGGACAGGGGTTCAATGAGCAGTTCTTC
TRBV18	many	.	TRBJ1-1	CASSPSRRSGRDTEAFF	TGTGCCAGCTCACCATCCCGTCGCTCAGGTAGAGACACTGAAGCTTTCTTT
TRBV6-1	.	.	TRBJ2-1	CASNTWYEQFF	TGTGCCAGCAACACATGGTATGAGCAGTTCTTC
TRBV25-1	many	.	TRBJ1-5	CASPTAYNQPQHF	TGTGCCAGCCCTACAGCCTACAATCAGCCCCAGCATTTT
TRBV29-1	many	.	TRBJ2-1	CSYIYSLVYNEQFF	TGCAGCTATATCTACTCTCTTGTTTACAATGAGCAGTTCTTC
TRBV20-1	.	TRBD1	TRBJ2-7	CSARNPRQGLGEQYF	TGCAGTGCTAGAAATCCGCGACAGGGTTTAGGAGAGCAGTACTTC
TRBV5-1	many	.	TRBJ2-3	CASSWPSGTDTQYF	TGCGCCAGCAGCTGGCCTTCTGGCACAGATACGCAGTATTTT
TRBV12-3/TRBV12-4	many	TRBD1	TRBJ2-3	CASSSRTGGSDTQYF	TGTGCCAGCAGTTCCCGGACAGGGGGCTCAGATACGCAGTATTTT
TRBV4-2	.	TRBD2	TRBJ2-2	CASSQEKGLAGDTGELFF	TGTGCCAGCAGCCAAGAAAAAGGTCTAGCGGGGGACACCGGGGAGCTGTTTTTT
TRBV9	many	.	TRBJ1-2	CASSGRQAYGYTF	TGTGCCAGCAGCGGCAGACAGGCCTATGGCTACACCTTC
TRBV12-3/TRBV12-4	few	TRBD2	TRBJ2-7	CASRPGGGTYEQYF	TGTGCCAGCAGGCCGGGAGGGGGAACCTACGAGCAGTACTTC
TRBV20-1	many	.	TRBJ2-3	CSARVVPGQVQLVDTQYF	TGCAGTGCTAGAGTGGTCCCTGGGCAGGTGCAATTAGTGGATACGCAGTATTTT
TRBV16	many	.	TRBJ1-1	CASSQFGIGSLNTEAFF	TGTGCCAGCAGCCAGTTTGGTATTGGGAGCTTGAACACTGAAGCTTTCTTT
TRBV27	many	TRBD1	TRBJ1-4	CASSFRDRPSEKLFF	TGTGCCAGCAGTTTCCGGGACAGGCCCTCAGAAAAACTGTTTTTT
TRBV6-5	few	.	TRBJ1-3	CASVQGSGNTIYF	TGTGCCAGTGTTCAGGGTTCTGGAAACACCATATATTTT
TRBV12-3/TRBV12-4	many	TRBD2	TRBJ2-1	CASSFRLAGRNEQFF	TGTGCCAGCAGTTTCCGGCTAGCGGGGCGGAATGAGCAGTTCTTC
TRBV2	.	.	TRBJ1-2	CASGRLGATF	TGTGCCAGCGGCCGGCTGGGGGCAACCTTC
TRBV20-1	many	TRBD1	TRBJ1-5	CSAAPGGQGDNQPQHF	TGCAGTGCTGCCCCGGGGGGACAGGGGGATAATCAGCCCCAGCATTTT
TRBV5-1	many	.	TRBJ2-5	CASSDGAYQETQYF	TGCGCCAGCAGTGACGGTGCGTACCAAGAGACCCAGTACTTC
TRBV12-3/TRBV12-4	many	.	TRBJ1-2	CASSLGNRGYTF	TGTGCCAGCAGTTTGGGTAACCGTGGCTACACCTTC
TRBV3-1	many	TRBD2	TRBJ2-7	CASSQARTSGSYEQYF	TGTGCCAGCAGCCAAGCCCGAACTAGCGGGAGCTACGAGCAGTACTTC
TRBV15	many	.	TRBJ2-2	CATSSETRPPRNTGELFF	TGTGCCACCAGCAGCGAAACCCGCCCCCCTCGGAACACCGGGGAGCTGTTTTTT
TRBV20-1	few	.	TRBJ1-5	CSASDGATIQPQHF	TGCAGTGCTAGTGATGGGGCCACGATTCAGCCCCAGCATTTT
TRBV3-1	many	.	TRBJ1-1	CASSERWNTEAFF	TGTGCCAGCAGCGAACGGTGGAACACTGAAGCTTTCTTT
TRBV28	many	.	TRBJ2-5	CASSWGHQETQYF	TGTGCCAGCAGTTGGGGTCACCAAGAGACCCAGTACTTC
TRBV5-1	many	TRBD2	TRBJ2-3	CASSQGTSGATDTQYF	TGCGCCAGCAGCCAAGGGACTAGCGGGGCCACAGATACGCAGTATTTT
TRBV20-1	many	.	TRBJ1-4	CSARKQEKLFF	TGCAGTGCTAGAAAACAGGAAAAACTGTTTTTT
TRBV5-1	many	.	TRBJ2-3	CASSLEQISTDTQYF	TGCGCCAGCAGCTTGGAGCAGATCAGCACAGATACGCAGTATTTT
TRBV6-5	few	TRBD2	TRBJ2-5	CASSSLAGGWETQYF	TGTGCCAGCAGTTCACTAGCGGGGGGCTGGGAGACCCAGTACTTC
TRBV5-1	many	.	TRBJ2-5	CASSLARGLQETQYF	TGCGCCAGCAGCTTGGCCAGAGGCCTCCAAGAGACCCAGTACTTC
TRBV11-2	many	.	TRBJ2-1	CASSPRLTIGQFF	TGTGCCAGCAGCCCTCGACTCACGATTGGGCAGTTCTTC
TRBV27	.	.	TRBJ2-5	CVSRRLIRETQYF	TGTGTCAGCAGGCGTCTAATCCGGGAGACCCAGTACTTC
TRBV7-2	many	.	TRBJ1-2	CASSLGDPGENYGYTF	TGTGCCAGCAGCTTAGGGGACCCGGGGGAGAACTATGGCTACACCTTC
TRBV7-2	many	TRBD2	TRBJ2-3	CASSFGTTVDTQYF	TGTGCCAGCAGCTTCGGGACTACTGTAGATACGCAGTATTTT
TRBV12-3/TRBV12-4	many	.	TRBJ1-1	CASSLRGPEAFF	TGTGCCAGCAGTTTAAGGGGTCCTGAAGCTTTCTTT
TRBV10-3	many	TRBD2	TRBJ2-3	CAIQRLAGGQDTQYF	TGTGCCATCCAACGACTAGCGGGGGGGCAAGATACGCAGTATTTT
TRBV5-1	few	.	TRBJ1-1	CASSPGGFESTEAFF	TGCGCCAGCAGCCCGGGGGGCTTTGAAAGTACTGAAGCTTTCTTT
TRBV5-1	.	TRBD2	TRBJ2-3	CASSRGTSGADTQYF	TGCGCCAGCAGCCGGGGCACTAGCGGGGCAGATACGCAGTATTTT
TRBV18	.	.	TRBJ2-7	CASSPGTAVYEQYF	TGTGCCAGCTCACCCGGGACGGCAGTTTACGAGCAGTACTTC
TRBV29-1	many	.	TRBJ2-1	CSVAPGTEQFF	TGCAGCGTAGCACCCGGGACCGAGCAGTTCTTC
TRBV5-1	many	TRBD1	TRBJ2-5	CASSLGTGFEETQYF	TGCGCCAGCAGCTTGGGGACAGGGTTCGAGGAGACCCAGTACTTC
TRBV7-8	.	TRBD2	TRBJ2-7	CASSLAGGYEQYF	TGTGCCAGCAGTTTAGCGGGAGGGTACGAGCAGTACTTC
TRBV5-1	many	.	TRBJ2-1	CASSFIAWGPSNEQFF	TGCGCCAGCAGCTTCATAGCGTGGGGCCCATCCAATGAGCAGTTCTTC
TRBV7-9	many	.	TRBJ2-1	CASSSSAPPSDSYNEQFF	TGTGCCAGCAGTTCTAGTGCCCCCCCTAGCGACTCCTACAATGAGCAGTTCTTC
TRBV28	.	TRBD2	TRBJ2-7	CASSLTSFSSIEQYF	TGTGCCAGCAGTTTGACTAGCTTCTCCTCCATCGAGCAGTACTTC
TRBV16	many	.	TRBJ2-1	CASTPGLNNEQFF	TGTGCCAGCACTCCGGGGCTAAACAATGAGCAGTTCTTC